Listed here are 30 T cell receptor beta chains from one sample, sequenced in a study of T cell clonality in common variable immunodeficiency. Repertoires were generated with immunoSEQ multiplex PCR, while TCRdb's copy carries only in-frame clones and drops some. The sample has about 30,000 clones, none seen only once; the top ten hold around 13%. The material sequenced was peripheral blood mononuclear cells. These receptors were collected from a person between 18 and 75 years old in good health.

This clone was detected ten times or more. Read data end 3 residues before the CDR3 end; the end is taken from the germline J gene. The genes are TRBV7-8 and TRBJ1-2, with 7 bases identical to TRBD1. This CDR3 contains 14 residues. V shed 5 bases, J shed 4 bases, and the junction held 7 bases outside the gene matches. Germline loops: CDR1 SGHVS, CDR2 FQNEAQ. CDR3 in amino acids: CASSAPGTVYGYTF. The covered CDR3 bases are TGTGCCAGCAGCGCACCCGGGACAGTCTATGGC.

A word on this clone: The read is 3 residues too short to cover the CDR3 end, so that end is filled in from the germline J gene. The chain joins TRBV6-2 or TRBV6-3 to TRBJ1-2; possible D gene TRBD1, 5 bases. The length of the CDR3 is 14 residues. CDR1 MNHEY and CDR2 SVGEGT come from the germline V gene. CDR3 DNA (partial): TGTGCCAGCAGTTCCGAAGGGGAGGCAGATACC. It codes for CASSSEGEADT. The full-length CDR3 reads as CASSSEGEADTYTF.

This clone was detected only a few times. The missing CDR3 end, 3 residues past where the read stops, is filled in from the germline J gene. This chain links TRBV2 with TRBJ1-1; 8 nucleotides align to TRBD1. Germline V gene lookup returns CDR1 SNHLY and CDR2 FYNNEI. Trimming at V came to 6 bases and at J to 0 bases, leaving 3 bases not matched to a gene. The CDR3 is 14 residues long. The CDR3 bases that were read are TGTGCCAGCAGGACAGGGGTGCTGAACACTGAA. Protein product: CASRTGVLNTE. The entire CDR3 is CASRTGVLNTEAFF.

This clone was recorded many times. The read ends 3 residues early relative to the CDR3; the germline J gene fills the gap. V is TRBV7-6 and J is TRBJ1-2; D remains unclear. The CDR3 consists of 14 residues. Between the trimmed V and J ends, which lost 5 bases and 3 bases, there was a span of 13 bases. The germline gives CDR1 SGHVS, CDR2 FNYEAQ. CDR3 DNA, as far as it was read: TGTGCCAGCAGCGCCCATTGGCCCCACTATGGC. Translation: CASSAHWPHYG. The whole CDR3 sequence reads CASSAHWPHYGYTF.

The CDR3 reads CSASRLGRMNTEAFF. The sequenced CDR3 bases are TGCAGTGCTTCTCGATTGGGGCGGATGAACACTGAA. The chain has TRBV20-1 and TRBJ1-1; tentative D call: TRBD1 (5 bases). The DNA ends 3 residues before the CDR3 does, and the rest of the CDR3 is filled in from the germline J gene. This CDR3 contains 15 residues. Between the trimmed V and J ends, which lost 5 bases and 0 bases, there was a span of 16 bases. Per germline, CDR1 DFQATT and CDR2 SNEGSKA (reference sequence).

This clone was counted at least ten times. Read data end 3 residues before the CDR3 end; the end is taken from the germline J gene. This sequence joins TRBV7-9 and TRBJ1-2; 9 bases align to TRBD1. Germline V gene lookup returns CDR1 SEHNR and CDR2 FQNEAQ (reference sequence). V gave up 5 bases and J gave up 3 bases; unmatched junction bases: 7. This CDR3 is built from 15 residues. The CDR3 region is CASSDPGQGYYGYTF. CDR3 DNA, as far as it was read: TGTGCCAGCAGCGACCCGGGACAGGGTTACTATGGC.

This clone has ten or more counts. The read ends 3 residues shy of where the CDR3 ends; the end is completed using the germline J gene. The chain links TRBV29-1 to TRBJ1-1; D is uncertain. The V end was cut by 4 bases, the J end by 5 bases, with 11 bases between. The germline CDR1 and CDR2 sequences are SQVTM and ANQGSEA. This CDR3 spans 12 amino acids. This CDR3 reads CSVGMAQTEAFF. Partial CDR3 DNA: TGCAGCGTTGGTATGGCACAAACTGAA. Full variable domain (remainder filled in from reference TRBV29-1 and TRBJ1-1): SAVISQKPSRDICQRGTSLTIQCQVDSQVTMMFWYRQQPGQSLTLIATANQGSEATYESGFVIDKFPISRPNLTFSTLTVSNMSPEDSSIYLCSVGMAQTEAFFGQGTRLTVV.

At least ten counts were recorded for this clone. The missing CDR3 end, 3 residues past where the read stops, is filled in from the germline J gene. The rearrangement uses TRBV20-1 and TRBJ2-2; D is ambiguous. The germline gives CDR1 DFQATT, CDR2 SNEGSKA (reference sequence). V shed 6 bases and J shed 1 base, with 6 bases lying between them. The CDR3 has 12 amino acids. The CDR3 reads CSATRNTGELFF. The CDR3 bases that were read are TGCAGTGCCACACGGAACACCGGGGAG.

This clone has at least ten counts. The read terminates 3 residues before the CDR3 end, so the remaining end is supplied by the germline J gene. V is TRBV20-1 and J is TRBJ2-5, with TRBD2 as a possible D gene (5 bases). The ends were cut back, 5 bases at V and 4 bases at J, with 14 bases in the middle. This CDR3 spans 13 amino acids. CDR1 DFQATT and CDR2 SNEGSKA come from the germline V gene (reference sequence). CDR3 sequence: CSAPSLARETQYF. CDR3 bases read: TGCAGTGCTCCCAGCCTAGCTCGAGAGACC.

This clone was counted at least ten times. The CDR3 end is not reached by the read, which stops 3 residues before it; the germline J gene fills it in. The chain combines TRBV19 with TRBJ1-1; 7 bases are a match to TRBD1. Unmatched junction bases numbered 4, after V lost 3 bases and J lost 0 bases. The CDR3 totals 15 residues. Looked up from germline, CDR1 is LNHDA and CDR2 is SQIVND (reference sequence). The sequenced part of the CDR3 DNA is TGTGCCAGTAGTATGCCGGGACAGATGAACACTGAA. Its translation is CASSMPGQMNTE. The full CDR3 is CASSMPGQMNTEAFF.

This clone was detected many times. The CDR3 is CASSLGGVRTYEQYF. Partial CDR3 DNA: TGTGCCAGCAGCTTAGGGGGGGTTAGAACCTACGAG. The chain couples TRBV7-9 to TRBJ2-7, with a possible D match to TRBD2 (6 bases). The missing CDR3 end, 3 residues past where the read stops, is filled in from the germline J gene. Trimming cost V 1 base and J 2 bases, with 12 bases left between them. The germline V gene has CDR1 SEHNR and CDR2 FQNEAQ (reference sequence). The CDR3 is made up of 15 amino acids. Full variable domain (remainder filled in from reference TRBV7-9 and TRBJ2-7): DTGVSQNPRHKITKRGQNVTFRCDPISEHNRLYWYRQTLGQGPEFLTYFQNEAQLEKSRLLSDRFSAERPKGSFSTLEIQRTEQGDSAMYLCASSLGGVRTYEQYFGPGTRLTVT.

This clone was counted many times. Sequencing ends 3 residues short of the CDR3 end; the germline J gene provides the rest. V usage is TRBV6-1 and J usage is TRBJ2-5; possibly TRBD1 for D (6 bases). This CDR3 is 15 amino acids long. The V and J ends lost 2 bases and 2 bases respectively, with 12 bases between them. Germline V lookup: CDR1 MNHNS, CDR2 SASEGT. CDR3 amino acids: CASSELDSPQETQYF. The sequenced part of the CDR3 DNA is TGTGCCAGCAGTGAATTGGACAGTCCACAAGAGACC.

This clone was detected many times. The DNA ends 3 residues before the CDR3 does, and the rest of the CDR3 is filled in from the germline J gene. V usage is TRBV6-1 and J usage is TRBJ2-2; D not resolved. The CDR3 spans 15 residues. Germline V gene lookup returns CDR1 MNHNS and CDR2 SASEGT. Trimming pared 2 bases from V and 5 bases from J, leaving 12 bases between. This CDR3 reads CASSEIRAVTGELFF. Incomplete CDR3 DNA: TGTGCCAGCAGTGAAATTAGGGCTGTTACCGGGGAG.

Ten or more counts support this clone. The read ends 3 residues before the CDR3 terminus; that terminus is restored from the germline J gene. The chain joins TRBV20-1 to TRBJ1-2; perhaps TRBD1 as D (6 bases). There are 13 residues in the CDR3. Germline CDR1 DFQATT, CDR2 SNEGSKA (reference sequence). Trimming pared 4 bases from V and 5 bases from J, leaving 14 bases between. Partial CDR3 DNA: TGCAGTGCTACGCGAGGGGGGGGATATGGC. Its translation is CSATRGGGYG. The CDR3 as a whole reads CSATRGGGYGYTF.

This clone was detected ten times or more. The sequence runs out 3 residues before the end of the CDR3; the remainder is reconstructed from the germline J gene. The V call is TRBV2, the J call TRBJ2-4, with D maybe TRBD1 (5 bases). The CDR3 extends over 15 amino acids. The germline V gene encodes CDR1 SNHLY and CDR2 FYNNEI. Between the trimmed V and J ends, which lost 4 bases and 0 bases, there was a span of 10 bases. Partial CDR3 DNA: TGTGCCAGCAGTGGGACAATTTCAGCCAAAAACATT. This encodes CASSGTISAKNI. The complete CDR3 protein is CASSGTISAKNIQYF.

The sample holds many counts of this clone. The CDR3 is cut off 3 residues early in the read; its end comes from the germline J gene. The chain has TRBV12-3 or TRBV12-4 and TRBJ2-3, with D possibly TRBD1 on 6 matching bases. CDR3 length: 15 amino acids. The CDR3 loop reads CASSLSGTLNQPQYF. CDR3 DNA (partial): TGTGCCAGCAGTCTTTCCGGGACACTCAATCAGCCG.

This clone came up many times. The read gets to within 3 residues of the CDR3 end, and the germline J gene fills in the rest. The chain links TRBV5-6 to TRBJ2-3, with TRBD1 matching 7 bases. CDR1 and CDR2 from the germline V gene are SGHDT and YYEEEE. This CDR3 is 14 amino acids long. The CDR3 sequence: CASSAQTGFETQYF. CDR3 DNA (partial): TGTGCCAGCAGCGCCCAGACAGGGTTCGAGACG. Filled out from reference TRBV5-6 and TRBJ2-3, the complete variable domain reads DAGVTQSPTHLIKTRGQQVTLRCSPKSGHDTVSWYQQALGQGPQFIFQYYEEEERQRGNFPDRFSGHQFPNYSSELNVNALLLGDSALYLCASSAQTGFETQYFGPGTRLTVL.

This clone was recorded many times. The CDR3 goes on 3 residues after the read ends, and that part is filled in from the germline J gene. The chain uses TRBV30 and TRBJ2-7, with D maybe TRBD2 (6 bases). V was pared by 3 bases and J by 3 bases, with 15 bases between. The CDR3 is made up of 14 amino acids. In germline, CDR1 is GTSNPN, CDR2 SVGIG (reference sequence). The part of the CDR3 DNA that was read is TGTGCCTGGAGGCCCCCGGGGAGGAACTACGAG. Its translation: CAWRPPGRNYE. The entire CDR3 protein is CAWRPPGRNYEQYF.

This clone showed up many times. The CDR3 end lies 3 residues beyond the end of the read and is filled in from the germline J gene. The V call is TRBV11-3, the J call TRBJ2-1; 9 bases map to TRBD2. The CDR3 contains 15 residues. CDR1 SGHNT and CDR2 YENEEA come from the germline V gene. With V trimmed by 4 bases and J by 7 bases, 8 bases remained unmatched. CDR3: CASSSPLAGWNEQFF. Incomplete CDR3 DNA: TGTGCCAGCAGCTCACCTCTAGCGGGGTGGAATGAG.

This clone was counted a few times. The read ends 3 residues shy of where the CDR3 ends; the end is completed using the germline J gene. This chain joins TRBV20-1 and TRBJ1-5; no clear D. Germline values: CDR1 DFQATT, CDR2 SNEGSKA (reference sequence). The CDR3 has 12 residues. Trimming took off 3 bases at V and 4 bases at J, with 7 bases between the two ends. The CDR3 loop reads CSASRQNQPQHF. The sequenced part of the CDR3 DNA is TGCAGTGCTAGCCGACAAAATCAGCCC.

This clone showed up just a few times. Read sequence stops 3 residues before the CDR3 end, and the germline J gene provides the missing end. This chain joins TRBV5-1 and TRBJ2-1, with a weak D call TRBD1 (6 bases). The CDR3 is made up of 16 amino acids. The V gene lost 6 bases and the J gene lost 0 bases, with 16 bases spanning the gap. The germline V gene has CDR1 SGHRS and CDR2 YFSETQ. The CDR3 loop reads CASNPAGVSSYNEQFF. The part of the CDR3 DNA that was read is TGCGCCAGCAATCCAGCAGGGGTGAGCTCCTACAATGAG.

This clone was observed many times. The read comes to an end 3 residues before the CDR3 does, leaving the germline J gene to fill in the end. This chain uses TRBV2 with TRBJ2-5; TRBD1 agrees at 8 bases. The length of the CDR3 is 12 residues. The J segment lost 4 bases and the V segment lost 8 bases, leaving 3 bases of the junction unmatched. Germline V gives CDR1 SNHLY, CDR2 FYNNEI. This chain's CDR3 is CASRDRRETQYF. Partial CDR3 DNA: TGTGCCAGCCGGGACAGGCGAGAGACC.

This clone was seen at least ten times. From the germline J gene comes the end of the CDR3, since the read stops 3 residues before it. This sequence joins TRBV5-5 and TRBJ1-2, with TRBD1 matching over 7 bases. After removal of 4 bases from V and 2 bases from J, the junction contained 8 bases not matched to a gene. Germline lookup yields CDR1 SGHKS and CDR2 YYEKEE (reference sequence). This CDR3 is 15 amino acids long. CDR3 region: CASSTGATGNYGYTF. The DNA read from the CDR3 is TGTGCCAGCAGCACCGGAGCGACAGGGAACTATGGC.

This clone was picked up many times. The DNA ends 3 residues before the CDR3 does, and the rest of the CDR3 is filled in from the germline J gene. V usage is TRBV5-6 and J usage is TRBJ2-3, with TRBD1 matching over 8 bases. Looked up from germline, CDR1 is SGHDT and CDR2 is YYEEEE. The length of the CDR3 is 13 residues. The CDR3 loop reads CASSTRGRETQYF. The part of the CDR3 DNA that was read is TGTGCCAGCAGCACCAGGGGGCGAGAGACG.

This clone was found many times. The CDR3 extends 3 residues past the end of the read, so its final part is completed from the germline J gene. V gene TRBV29-1 combines with J gene TRBJ1-1, with TRBD1 identical over 8 bases. Looked up from germline, CDR1 is SQVTM and CDR2 is ANQGSEA. Losses at the gene ends were 6 bases for V and 4 bases for J; bases not matched to a gene: 10. CDR3 length: 14 residues. CDR3 DNA (partial): TGCAGCGTGACCCCACAGGGGGGGGTCACTGAA. Amino acid sequence: CSVTPQGGVTE. The whole CDR3 sequence is CSVTPQGGVTEAFF. Full variable domain (missing parts from reference TRBV29-1 and TRBJ1-1): SAVISQKPSRDICQRGTSLTIQCQVDSQVTMMFWYRQQPGQSLTLIATANQGSEATYESGFVIDKFPISRPNLTFSTLTVSNMSPEDSSIYLCSVTPQGGVTEAFFGQGTRLTVV.

Comment on this clone: The read gets to within 3 residues of the CDR3 end, and the germline J gene fills in the rest. The V gene is TRBV13, the J gene TRBJ1-5, with TRBD1 identical over 8 bases. With 6 bases clipped from V and 4 bases from J, the junction kept 5 bases outside the gene matches. This CDR3 region has 14 residues. CDR1 is PRHDT, CDR2 FYEKMQ, per germline (reference sequence). The chain's CDR3 is CASSLRQGNQPQHF. Partial CDR3 DNA: TGTGCCAGCAGTCTACGACAGGGGAATCAGCCC.

This clone was observed at least ten times. The read finishes 3 residues shy of the CDR3 end, and the germline J gene is used to complete it. The rearrangement links TRBV5-1 to TRBJ2-2; 14 nucleotides match TRBD2. The length of the CDR3 is 18 residues. Per the germline V gene, CDR1 is SGHRS and CDR2 is YFSETQ. The ends lost 0 bases at V and 2 bases at J; junction bases unmatched: 3. The CDR3 reads CASSLVGLAGGNTGELFF. Partial CDR3 DNA: TGCGCCAGCAGCTTGGTAGGACTAGCGGGGGGAAACACCGGGGAG.

With respect to this clone: Read coverage stops 3 residues before the CDR3 terminus; the germline J gene supplies the remainder. The chain employs TRBV6-4 and TRBJ2-1, with D possibly TRBD1 on 5 matching bases. Looked up from germline, CDR1 is MRHNA and CDR2 is SNTAGT. V shed 7 bases and J shed 0 bases, with 10 bases lying between them. The length of the CDR3 is 14 residues. CDR3 sequence: CASKDTSSYNEQFF. The CDR3 bases that were read are TGTGCCAGCAAGGACACCTCCTCCTACAATGAG.

As to this clone: With the read ending 3 residues before the CDR3 end, the germline J gene is used to fill in that end. The chain employs TRBV19 and TRBJ1-6; D is undetermined. From germline, CDR1 is LNHDA and CDR2 SQIVND (reference sequence). This CDR3 is 16 amino acids long. The V end lost 6 bases, the J end lost 4 bases, and 16 bases lay between the germline ends. The sequenced CDR3 bases are TGTGCCAGTAGCGGTCAGGTCAGAAATTATAATTCACCC. It encodes CASSGQVRNYNSP. The entire CDR3 reads CASSGQVRNYNSPLHF.

Points on this clone: The CDR3 extends 3 residues past the end of the read, so its final part is completed from the germline J gene. The chain is built from TRBV7-2 and TRBJ1-5; D ambiguous. There are 14 residues in the CDR3. Trimming left V 6 bases short and J 5 bases short, with 14 bases between. Looked up from germline, CDR1 is SGHTA and CDR2 is FQGNSA. The CDR3 loop is CASSRLAGDQPQHF. CDR3 DNA, as far as it was read: TGTGCCAGCAGTCGTCTCGCGGGCGATCAGCCC. The full variable domain, with the rest looked up from reference TRBV7-2 and TRBJ1-5, is GAGVSQSPSNKVTEKGKDVELRCDPISGHTALYWYRQSLGQGLEFLIYFQGNSAPDKSGLPSDRFSAERTGGSVSTLTIQRTQQEDSAVYLCASSRLAGDQPQHFGDGTRLSIL.